This T cell receptor beta chain comes out of a study of cytomegalovirus exposure and HLA in healthy donors. Germline CDR1 and CDR2: LNHDA and SQIVND (reference sequence). V lost 3 bases to trimming and J lost 1 base, with 19 bases between them. The CDR3 is 17 amino acids. Study-wide points: The classifier, whose performance was assessed in both the original and validation cohorts, reportedly diagnosed cytomegalovirus status with high specificity and sensitivity. Earlier results showed most TCR beta V segments being productive about 87% or about 30% of the time.

The PCR had 60 Vbeta and 13 Jbeta primers. TCRdb's copy holds only in-frame clones and misses some; the assay was immunoSEQ multiplex PCR. The table shows 55,000 to 80,000 clones, with roughly 73% occurring only once. On this clone itself: The antigen remains unidentified.

The chain combines TRBV19 with TRBJ2-7; TRBD1 is a possible D gene (6 bases). The source of this sequence is a middle-aged man in good health and CMV-seronegative. The specimen sequenced was PBMCs. CDR3 bases: TGTGCCAGTAGTATTTCCTTCTGGGCAGGGACATCCTACGAGCAGTACTTC. This translates into CASSISFWAGTSYEQYF. Full variable domain (outside the CDR3, taken from reference TRBV19 and TRBJ2-7): DGGITQSPKYLFRKEGQNVTLSCEQNLNHDAMYWYRQDPGQGLRLIYYSQIVNDFQKGDIAEGYSVSREKKESFPLTVTSAQKNPTAFYLCASSISFWAGTSYEQYFGPGTRLTVT.